This TCR beta chain was identified in a study of T cell repertoires in cytomegalovirus infection. The sample holds a few counts of this clonotype. Its antigen is not known. Germline CDR1 and CDR2: MNHNS and SASEGT. The V end lost 4 bases, the J end lost 4 bases, and 11 bases lay between the germline ends. The CDR3 runs 13 residues. TCRdb recomputed calls from the reads with MiXCR, one row per CDR3 protein. This table holds roughly 990,000 distinct CDR3 sequences, approximately 33% found once. The chain has TRBV6-1 and TRBJ2-7; D perhaps matches TRBD1 (6 bases). The specimen comprised cultured CD8+ T cells from PBMCs, sampled from culture after CMV antigen stimulation. This TCR came from a human donor in good health (CMV status not recorded). Some clones in this sample may be carry-over from other donors' samples. The CDR3 nucleotides are TGTGCCAGCAGTGGACAGGACGAATACGAGCAGTACTTC. As protein: CASSGQDEYEQYF.